The sequence of this TCR beta chain was determined in a study of early stage breast cancer tumors. This CDR3 spans 11 amino acids. Germline V lookup: CDR1 SGHDN, CDR2 FVKESK. A word on this clone: An end of the junction differs from the germline gene, which may be a read error.

Libraries were prepared by immunoSEQ multiplex PCR; TCRdb keeps only in-frame clonotypes and omits some of them. Of fewer than 50,000 clones in the sample, approximately 78% were seen once. Input material: blood. The source of this sequence is a person aged 45-60 years with breast cancer. This chain connects TRBV14 to TRBJ2-5, with D hard to call. The CDR3 protein is CASSHQETQYF. CDR3 bases: TGTGCCAGCAGCCACCAGGAGACCCAGTACTTC.